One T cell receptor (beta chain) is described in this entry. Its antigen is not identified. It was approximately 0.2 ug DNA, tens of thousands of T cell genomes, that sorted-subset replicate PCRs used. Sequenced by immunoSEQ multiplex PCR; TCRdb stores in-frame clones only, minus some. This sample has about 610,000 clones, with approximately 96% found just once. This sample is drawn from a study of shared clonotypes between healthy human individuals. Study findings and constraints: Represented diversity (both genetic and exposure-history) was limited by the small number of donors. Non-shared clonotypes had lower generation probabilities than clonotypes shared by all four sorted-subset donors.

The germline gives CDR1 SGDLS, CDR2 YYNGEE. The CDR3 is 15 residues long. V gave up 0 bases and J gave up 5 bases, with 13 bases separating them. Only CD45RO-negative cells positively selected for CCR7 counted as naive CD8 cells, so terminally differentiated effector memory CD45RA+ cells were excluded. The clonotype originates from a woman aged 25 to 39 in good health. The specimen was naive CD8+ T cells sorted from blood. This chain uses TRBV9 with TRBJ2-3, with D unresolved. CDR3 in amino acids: CASSVARSSQDTQYF. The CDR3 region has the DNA TGTGCCAGCAGCGTAGCGCGGTCGAGCCAAGATACGCAGTATTTT. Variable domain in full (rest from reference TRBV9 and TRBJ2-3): DSGVTQTPKHLITATGQRVTLRCSPRSGDLSVYWYQQSLDQGLQFLIQYYNGEERAKGNILERFSAQQFPDLHSELNLSSLELGDSALYFCASSVARSSQDTQYFGPGTRLTVL.